One TCR beta chain is described in this entry. Its antigen is unknown. The input lacks base qualities; no much larger clone sits a single base away. The data are from a study of vaccination and CD4 T cells after COVID-19 (dated by TCRdb to between 2021 and 2024). Concerning the study at large: In the convalescent cohort there were six males and four females, among whom were two Hispanic individuals, seven Caucasians, two Asians and one multiracial person. The cultures were stimulated with overlapping spike peptide pools from SARS-CoV-2 and from the common cold coronaviruses HCoV-NL63, HCoV-OC43 and HCoV-229E. Post-COVID blood samples were collected from convalescent patients a median of approximately 100 days after diagnosis, with a range of roughly 30 to 161 days. In an earlier paper using these donors, memory CD4+ T cell crossreactivity between SARS-CoV-2 and common cold coronavirus spike proteins was assessed at the TCR clonotype level. In around ten COVID-19 convalescent patients and several infection-naive healthy vaccine recipients, the spike-specific CD4+ TCR repertoire before mRNA vaccination was compared with the repertoire after mRNA vaccination. Control cultures used a CEFX viral epitope pool as positive control, an HIV-1 Nef peptide pool as negative control, or no peptide. Post-vaccine blood samples were obtained a median of about 70 days after the second vaccine dose, with a range of 14 to 241 days. Each participant got two doses of either the Pfizer-BioNTech BNT162b2 vaccine (n=8) or the Moderna mRNA-1273 vaccine (n=2). What the authors observed across the whole study: Nearly all vaccine-specific clones in convalescent patients (304 of 307) were mono-reactive for SARS-CoV-2 spike rather than cross-reactive with common cold coronaviruses. In convalescent patients, a median around 86% of post-vaccine SARS-CoV-2-reactive clones were detected only after vaccination, suggesting vaccine-specific priming. The number of convalescent patients in the study was relatively small, and the study did not examine early timepoints following natural infection. The median number of SARS-CoV-2-reactive clonotypes rose from around 22 after infection to about 40 after vaccination, but the change was not significant.

Including the terminal cysteine and phenylalanine, the CDR3 comprises 13 residues. Only the CDR3 part of the read is kept: 39 bases, read in frame from the first base. Trimming removed 5 bases from V and 1 base from J, leaving 7 bases between the germline ends. CDR1 and CDR2 (KGHDR, SFDVKD) derive from the germline V gene. The treatment or condition label corresponds to: 10-day PBMC culture with coronavirus spike peptide pools or control peptides (ViraFEST assay). CD4+ T cells from unexposed donors were collected before the COVID-19 pandemic (2011-2018). The study used the ViraFEST assay, which expanded antigen-specific T cells with peptide pools and then identified expanded clonotypes by TCR sequencing. Each well held some 2 million PBMCs cultured in IMDM containing roughly 5.5% human AB serum and around 10 IU/ml IL-2, with 7.5 to 10 ug/ml peptide pools added. On days 3 and 7, half of the culture medium was replaced with fresh IL-2-containing medium. CD4+ T cells were isolated after around 9 days of culture through negative selection using the EasySep CD4+ T cell isolation kit. As cell numbers permitted, CD4+ T cells from unexposed donors were tested for reactivity to SARS-CoV-2 S and N and to four common cold coronavirus spike pools. PBMCs were separated from whole blood using Ficoll-Paque Plus gradient centrifugation and then either used fresh or cryopreserved at -140C. Triplicate wells were generally used for each culture condition. Leukapheresis product for the unexposed donors was purchased commercially.

Library method: PCR. DNA from cultured CD4+ T cells underwent TCR sequencing with the Oncomine TCR Beta short-read assay at the Johns Hopkins FTIC core. The QIAamp micro DNA kit was used to extract genomic DNA from the cultured CD4+ T cells. The Oncomine TCR Beta libraries from cultured CD4+ T cells were pooled using unique dual indexes and then sequenced on an Illumina iSeq 100. In the original analysis: Non-productive sequences were removed, and CDR3s that did not start with C, did not end with F or W, or were shorter than 7 amino acids were discarded. Antigen-specific clonotypes were identified using the MANAFEST web application through comparison of peptide-stimulated wells with reference and other culture wells. An FDR below 0.05, an odds ratio above 5, and a productive frequency above 0.1% in at least two of three replicate wells were required for clones to be considered positive. Cross-reactive clonotypes were defined as significantly expanded in both SARS-CoV-2 spike wells and at least one common cold coronavirus spike condition. CDR3 homology was assessed with Levenshtein distances (stringdist) and unrooted phylogenetic trees (ape) in R version 3.6.1. The raw public reads went through TCRdb reprocessing: fastp at Q25, MiXCR clone calling, in-frame beta chains kept. Duplicate CDR3 protein sequences are folded into a single record with the most common DNA and genes. The V and J calls were determined by TCRdb, not by the authors. The sample data list approximately 4,600 distinct CDR3 sequences, and about 30% of these were observed just once. The ten largest clones represent 35% to 50% of the sample.

This receptor was identified in a human donor in good health. The chain is encoded by TRBV24-1 joined to TRBJ1-2, with the D segment identity uncertain. Sequencing input: CD4+ T cells from blood, cultured in vitro. The nucleotide sequence is TGTGCCACCAGTGCCCAGTTTAACTATGGCTACACCTTC. Its product reads: CATSAQFNYGYTF.